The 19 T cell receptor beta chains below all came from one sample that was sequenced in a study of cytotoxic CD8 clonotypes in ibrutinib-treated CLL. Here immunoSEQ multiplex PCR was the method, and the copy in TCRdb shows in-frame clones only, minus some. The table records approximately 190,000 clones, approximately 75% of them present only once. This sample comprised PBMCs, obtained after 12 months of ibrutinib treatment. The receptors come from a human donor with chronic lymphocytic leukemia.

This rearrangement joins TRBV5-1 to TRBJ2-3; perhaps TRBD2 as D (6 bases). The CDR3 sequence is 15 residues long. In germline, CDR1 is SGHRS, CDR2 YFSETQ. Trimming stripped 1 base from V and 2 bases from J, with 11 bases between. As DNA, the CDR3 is TGCGCCAGCAGCTTGAGTGGGAGGAACACAGATACGCAGTATTTT. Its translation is CASSLSGRNTDTQYF.

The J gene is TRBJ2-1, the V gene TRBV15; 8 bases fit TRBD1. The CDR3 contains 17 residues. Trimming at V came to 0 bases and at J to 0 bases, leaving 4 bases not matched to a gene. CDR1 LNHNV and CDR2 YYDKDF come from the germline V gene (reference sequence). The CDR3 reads CATSRDGGTGSYNEQFF. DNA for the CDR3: TGTGCCACCAGCAGAGATGGGGGGACAGGCTCCTACAATGAGCAGTTCTTC.

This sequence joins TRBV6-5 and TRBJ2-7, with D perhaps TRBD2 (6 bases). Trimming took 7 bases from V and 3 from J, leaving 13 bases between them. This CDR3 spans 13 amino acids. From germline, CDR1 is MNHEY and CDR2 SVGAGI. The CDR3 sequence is CASNNRGIYEQYF. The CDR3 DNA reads TGTGCCAGCAATAACCGGGGGATCTACGAGCAGTACTTC.

The CDR3 region is CASRLGQGPRAFF. For the CDR3, the DNA is TGTGCCAGCAGGCTCGGACAGGGGCCAAGGGCTTTCTTT. V usage is TRBV2 and J usage is TRBJ1-1, with 9 positions matching TRBD1. The length of the CDR3 is 13 residues. The V segment lost 6 bases and the J segment 11 bases; nucleotides outside the gene matches: 10. Germline CDR1 is SNHLY and CDR2 is FYNNEI.

The CDR3 region is CASSIAFYRAEYEQYF. CDR3 coding DNA: TGTGCCAGTAGTATAGCCTTCTACAGGGCCGAATACGAGCAGTACTTC. The rearrangement links TRBV19 to TRBJ2-7; D might be TRBD1 (6 bases). Trimming shortened V by 1 base and J by 4 bases, and 17 bases separated the two germline ends. This CDR3 contains 16 residues. The germline V gene has CDR1 LNHDA and CDR2 SQIVND (reference sequence). The full variable domain, completed using reference TRBV19 and TRBJ2-7, is DGGITQSPKYLFRKEGQNVTLSCEQNLNHDAMYWYRQDPGQGLRLIYYSQIVNDFQKGDIAEGYSVSREKKESFPLTVTSAQKNPTAFYLCASSIAFYRAEYEQYFGPGTRLTVT.

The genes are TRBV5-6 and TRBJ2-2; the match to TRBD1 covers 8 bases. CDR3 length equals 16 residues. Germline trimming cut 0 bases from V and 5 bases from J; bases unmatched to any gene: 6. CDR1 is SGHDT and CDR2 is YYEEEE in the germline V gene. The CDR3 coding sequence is TGTGCCAGCAGCTTGGCCTGGCAGGGGGCAACCGGGGAGCTGTTTTTT. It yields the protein CASSLAWQGATGELFF.

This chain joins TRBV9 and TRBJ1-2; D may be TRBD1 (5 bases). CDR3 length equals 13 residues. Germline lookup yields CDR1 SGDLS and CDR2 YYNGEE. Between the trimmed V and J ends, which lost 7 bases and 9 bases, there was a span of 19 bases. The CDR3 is CASGGASQRRYTF. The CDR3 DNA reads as TGTGCCAGCGGCGGGGCGTCCCAACGGCGCTACACCTTC.

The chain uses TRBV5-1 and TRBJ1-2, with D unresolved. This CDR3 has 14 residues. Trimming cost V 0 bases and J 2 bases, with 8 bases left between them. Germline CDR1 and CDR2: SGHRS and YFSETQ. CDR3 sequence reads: CASSLETVNYGYTF. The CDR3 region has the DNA TGCGCCAGCAGCTTGGAGACGGTCAACTATGGCTACACCTTC. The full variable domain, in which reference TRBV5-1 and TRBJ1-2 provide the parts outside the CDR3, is KAGVTQTPRYLIKTRGQQVTLSCSPISGHRSVSWYQQTPGQGLQFLFEYFSETQRNKGNFPGRFSGRQFSNSRSEMNVSTLELGDSALYLCASSLETVNYGYTFGSGTRLTVV.

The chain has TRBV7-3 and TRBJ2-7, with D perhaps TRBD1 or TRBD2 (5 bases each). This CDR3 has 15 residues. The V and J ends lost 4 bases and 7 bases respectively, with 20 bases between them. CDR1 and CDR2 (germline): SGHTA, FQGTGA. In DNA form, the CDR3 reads TGTGCCAGCAGCTCGGGACCACAAAGCTCCGGGGAGCAGTACTTC. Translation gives CASSSGPQSSGEQYF.

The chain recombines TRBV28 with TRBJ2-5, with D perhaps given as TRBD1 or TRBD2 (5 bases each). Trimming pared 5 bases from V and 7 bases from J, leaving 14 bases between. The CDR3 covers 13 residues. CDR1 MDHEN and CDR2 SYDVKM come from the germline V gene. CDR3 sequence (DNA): TGTGCCAGCAGTACCGGGACCCCATTGACCCAGTACTTC. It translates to CASSTGTPLTQYF. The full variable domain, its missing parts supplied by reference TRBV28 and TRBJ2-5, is DVKVTQSSRYLVKRTGEKVFLECVQDMDHENMFWYRQDPGLGLRLIYFSYDVKMKEKGDIPEGYSVSREKKERFSLILESASTNQTSMYLCASSTGTPLTQYFGPGTRLLVL.

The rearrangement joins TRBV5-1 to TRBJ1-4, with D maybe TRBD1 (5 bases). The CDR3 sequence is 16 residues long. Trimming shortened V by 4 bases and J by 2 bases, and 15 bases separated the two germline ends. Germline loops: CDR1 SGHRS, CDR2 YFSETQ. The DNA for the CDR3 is TGCGCCAGCAGCCTTGGTGGGGCGCAGACTAATGAAAAACTGTTTTTT. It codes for CASSLGGAQTNEKLFF.

CDR3 residues: CASSLDTGAYEQYF. The CDR3 region has the DNA TGTGCCAGCAGCTTGGATACGGGGGCCTACGAGCAGTACTTC. This chain links TRBV5-6 with TRBJ2-7; D might be TRBD2 (6 bases). The CDR3 contains 14 residues. Germline CDR1 reads SGHDT; CDR2 reads YYEEEE. V lost 0 bases and J lost 2, with 9 bases in between.

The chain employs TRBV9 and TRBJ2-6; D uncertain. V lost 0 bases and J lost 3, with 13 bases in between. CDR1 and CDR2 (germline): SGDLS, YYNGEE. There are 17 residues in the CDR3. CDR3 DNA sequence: TGTGCCAGCAGCGTAGGGTTTCTTGGCTATGGGGCCAACGTCCTGACTTTC. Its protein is CASSVGFLGYGANVLTF.

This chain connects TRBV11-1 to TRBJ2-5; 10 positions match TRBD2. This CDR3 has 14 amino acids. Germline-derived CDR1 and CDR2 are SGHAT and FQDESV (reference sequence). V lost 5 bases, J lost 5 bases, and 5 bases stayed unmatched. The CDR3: CASSAAGGYETQYF. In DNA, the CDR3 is TGTGCCAGCAGCGCAGCGGGAGGGTATGAGACCCAGTACTTC.

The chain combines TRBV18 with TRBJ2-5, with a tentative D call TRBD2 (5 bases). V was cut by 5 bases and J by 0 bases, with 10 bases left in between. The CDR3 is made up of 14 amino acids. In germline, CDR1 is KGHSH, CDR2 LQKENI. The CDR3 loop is CASSKDFNQETQYF. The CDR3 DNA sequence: TGTGCCAGCTCAAAGGACTTCAACCAAGAGACCCAGTACTTC.

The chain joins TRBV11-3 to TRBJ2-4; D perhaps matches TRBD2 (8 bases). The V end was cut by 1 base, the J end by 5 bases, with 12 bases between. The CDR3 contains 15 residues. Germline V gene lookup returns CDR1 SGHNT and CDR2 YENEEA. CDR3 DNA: TGTGCCAGCAGCTTAGGTAGCGGGACAGAAAACATTCAGTACTTC. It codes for CASSLGSGTENIQYF.

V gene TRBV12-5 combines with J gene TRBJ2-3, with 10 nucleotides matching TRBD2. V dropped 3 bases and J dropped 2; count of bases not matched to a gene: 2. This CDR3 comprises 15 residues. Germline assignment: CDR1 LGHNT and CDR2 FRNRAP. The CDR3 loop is CASGFTSGNTDTQYF. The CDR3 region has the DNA TGTGCTAGTGGTTTTACTAGCGGGAACACAGATACGCAGTATTTT.

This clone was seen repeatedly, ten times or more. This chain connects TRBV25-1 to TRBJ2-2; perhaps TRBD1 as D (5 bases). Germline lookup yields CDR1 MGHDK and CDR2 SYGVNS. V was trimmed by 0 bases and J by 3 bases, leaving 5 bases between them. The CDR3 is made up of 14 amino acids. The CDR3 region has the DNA TGTGCCAGCAGTGAATACAGGGACACCGGGGAGCTGTTTTTT. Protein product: CASSEYRDTGELFF.

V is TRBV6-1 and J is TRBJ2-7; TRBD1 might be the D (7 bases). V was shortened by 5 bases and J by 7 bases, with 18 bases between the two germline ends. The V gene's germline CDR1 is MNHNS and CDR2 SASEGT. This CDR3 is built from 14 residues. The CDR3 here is CASSPYEGAGEQYF. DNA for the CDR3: TGTGCCAGCAGTCCCTATGAGGGGGCGGGGGAGCAGTACTTC.